This T cell receptor (beta chain) stems from a study of blood T cells in healthy people across ages. Germline V CDR1 and CDR2: ENHRY, SYGVKD. V gave up 0 bases and J gave up 4 bases; unmatched junction bases: 3. The CDR3 runs 15 residues. Primers used in a second PCR of about 6 to 11 cycles were a sample-barcoded 5' primer and a J-beta primer mix. TCRdb redid the calling of the 5' RACE reads with MiXCR, one entry per CDR3 protein. This sample has under 1,100,000 distinct CDR3 sequences; around 27% occur once, and the top ten carry less than 0.75%. The same sample was also used in a study of T cells of mothers and their children.

Sequenced input: blood. This TCR derives from a girl under 10 years old in good health. The V call is TRBV10-3, the J call TRBJ2-5; 9 nucleotides match TRBD1. CDR3 nucleotide sequence: TGTGCCATCAGTGAGTCGAGACAGGGGGGAGAGACCCAGTACTTC. This sequence encodes CAISESRQGGETQYF.